This T cell receptor (beta chain) was profiled in a study of neoadjuvant anti-PD-1 for oral cavity cancer. Turning to the study itself: Patients mostly received three to four biweekly nivolumab doses at 3 mg/kg before surgery. Around day 43, patients without progression received a fourth nivolumab dose before surgery.

Sequencing used immunoSEQ multiplex PCR; TCRdb keeps in-frame clones, though not all of them. Seen here are tens of thousands of clones, approximately 80% observed once, and the top ten hold about 2.9%. General study findings and limits: Non-responders to neoadjuvant nivolumab had significantly more clonal PBMC T cells than responders.

Germline V gene sequence: CDR1 SGHRS, CDR2 YFSETQ. With 5 bases clipped from V and 9 bases from J, the junction kept 16 bases outside the gene matches. CDR3 length: 16 amino acids. Regarding this clone: Its matching antigen is unknown.

The sequences come from PBMCs, collected before nivolumab (anti-PD-1) treatment. The J gene is TRBJ2-1, the V gene TRBV5-1; TRBD2 agrees at 8 bases. This receptor was identified in a person aged 35 to 85 with oral cavity squamous cell carcinoma. This chain's CDR3 is CASSSEIGGRQTEQFF. The CDR3 DNA is TGCGCCAGCAGTTCTGAAATAGGCGGGAGGCAGACTGAGCAGTTCTTC.